Listed here is a single TCR beta chain. Its antigen is not known. Unique molecular identifiers had been added to the TCR beta cDNA libraries. The yield from approximately 1 to 10 million T cells was some 500,000 cDNA molecules in total. TCRdb re-called the PCR reads through MiXCR, storing one row per CDR3 protein. The sample includes a few hundred thousand distinct CDR3 sequences, around 40% of them seen just once. The data stem from a study of post-analysis software for immune sequencing data. Study-level information: The cohort encompassed relapsing-remitting, secondary progressive and progressive-relapsing multiple sclerosis disease courses. Points from the study as a whole: The normalized Chao1 diversity of multiple sclerosis patients was significantly lower than that of controls. Patients carried several TRBV segments more frequently than controls did, and TRBV5-6, TRBV5-1 and TRBV20-1 were among them. Samples sharing a preparation batch grouped tightly together when assessed by F measure.

V was shortened by 6 bases and J by 4 bases, with 20 bases between the two germline ends. The CDR3 consists of 15 residues. CDR1 and CDR2 from the germline V gene are DFQATT and SNEGSKA (reference sequence). Input material: blood. This chain uses TRBV20-1 with TRBJ2-3, with D perhaps given as TRBD1 or TRBD2 (5 bases each). The origin of this receptor is a girl between 5 and 17 years old with multiple sclerosis. The CDR3 loop reads CSATGTLRTADTQYF. The CDR3 coding sequence is TGCAGTGCCACCGGGACCCTAAGGACTGCAGATACGCAGTATTTT.